Listed below are T cell receptor beta chains from one sample, sequenced in a study of cytomegalovirus exposure and HLA in healthy donors. The data were produced by immunoSEQ multiplex PCR, yet TCRdb's version contains in-frame clones alone and is incomplete. The table lists 200,000 to 250,000 clones. Sequencing was done on a sample of PBMCs. The receptor source for this set is a woman younger than 45 in good health and CMV-seropositive. The CDR3 runs from the conserved cysteine through the conserved F or W. D genes are given only for firm matches.

TRBD1	TRBJ1-2	TRBV7-2	CASSLGQGQHYGYTF	TGTGCCAGCAGCCTCGGACAGGGGCAACACTATGGCTACACCTTC
NA	TRBJ2-3	TRBV28	CASSLAGEADTQYF	TGTGCCAGCAGTTTGGCAGGGGAAGCAGATACGCAGTATTTT
TRBD1	TRBJ1-2	TRBV12-5	CASGPGTGYGYTF	TGTGCTAGTGGTCCAGGGACAGGGTATGGCTACACCTTC
NA	TRBJ2-3	TRBV18	CASSLREADTQYF	TGTGCCAGCTCACTCAGAGAGGCAGATACGCAGTATTTT
NA	TRBJ2-3	TRBV6-1	CASSEEGGNTQYF	TGTGCCAGCAGTGAAGAAGGAGGAAATACGCAGTATTTT
NA	TRBJ2-2	TRBV6-5	CASSKRGTGELFF	TGTGCCAGCAGCAAACGAGGCACCGGGGAGCTGTTTTTT
NA	TRBJ1-5	TRBV6-5	CASSLGGIGNQPQHF	TGCGCCAGCAGTCTCGGGGGGATAGGCAATCAGCCCCAGCATTTT
TRBD2	TRBJ2-7	TRBV18	CASSPAGTSPTTEQYF	TGTGCCAGCTCACCAGCCGGGACTAGCCCTACCACCGAGCAGTACTTC
NA	TRBJ2-2	TRBV11-2	CASSSQGVAGELFF	TGTGCCAGCAGCTCACAGGGAGTGGCCGGGGAGCTGTTTTTT
NA	TRBJ1-1	TRBV29-1	CSVVLFDRTTEAFF	TGCAGCGTTGTCCTTTTTGACAGGACCACTGAAGCTTTCTTT
NA	TRBJ1-1	TRBV6-5	CASSYSAAGGNTEAFF	TGTGCCAGCAGTTACTCGGCCGCCGGGGGGAACACTGAAGCTTTCTTT
TRBD2	TRBJ2-7	TRBV2	CASSTSGRTYEQYF	TGTGCCAGCAGTACTAGCGGGAGGACCTACGAGCAGTACTTC
NA	TRBJ1-1	TRBV6-1	CASSRDSMNTEAFF	TGTGCCAGCAGTCGAGACAGCATGAACACTGAAGCTTTCTTT
NA	TRBJ1-2	TRBV7-9	CASSLAGQVGDGYTF	TGTGCCAGCAGCTTAGCCGGCCAGGTGGGCGATGGCTACACCTTC
NA	TRBJ1-1	TRBV11-2	CASRTQGPKPEAFF	TGTGCCAGCAGGACCCAGGGCCCGAAGCCTGAAGCTTTCTTT
NA	TRBJ2-7	TRBV2	CASSPRRRGASYEQYF	TGTGCCAGCAGCCCCAGGCGACGGGGGGCCTCCTACGAGCAGTACTTC
NA	TRBJ2-1	TRBV4-2	CASSPGTLVGNEQFF	TGTGCCAGCAGCCCCGGGACTCTAGTGGGAAATGAGCAGTTCTTC
NA	TRBJ2-5	TRBV7-7	CASSFSDQETQYF	TGTGCCAGCAGCTTTAGTGACCAAGAGACCCAGTACTTC